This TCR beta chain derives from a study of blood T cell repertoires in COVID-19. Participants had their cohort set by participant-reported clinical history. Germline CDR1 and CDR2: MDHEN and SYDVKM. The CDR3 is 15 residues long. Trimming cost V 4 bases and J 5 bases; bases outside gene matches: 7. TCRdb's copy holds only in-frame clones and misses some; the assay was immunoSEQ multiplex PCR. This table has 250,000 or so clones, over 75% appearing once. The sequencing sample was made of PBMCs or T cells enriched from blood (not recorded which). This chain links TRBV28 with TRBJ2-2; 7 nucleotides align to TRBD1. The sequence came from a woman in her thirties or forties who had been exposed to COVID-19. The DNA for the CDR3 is TGTGCCAGCAGTTCAAGGGGGCGAAGGACCGGGGAGCTGTTTTTT. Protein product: CASSSRGRRTGELFF.